This entry lists 20 T cell receptor beta chains sequenced from one sample in a study of cytomegalovirus exposure and HLA in healthy donors. PCR was performed using 60 Vbeta and 13 Jbeta primers. TCRdb's copy holds only in-frame clones and misses some; the assay was immunoSEQ multiplex PCR. This table has some 210,000 clones, around 73% appearing once. Sequenced: PBMCs. The receptors stem from a woman between 25 and 40 years old in good health and CMV-seropositive.

V and J are TRBV18 and TRBJ2-3, with a tentative D call TRBD2 (7 bases). CDR3 length equals 15 residues. V was cut by 2 bases and J by 4 bases, with 13 bases left in between. Germline values: CDR1 KGHSH, CDR2 LQKENI. The CDR3 loop reads CASSPIGGPADTQYF. CDR3 coding DNA: TGTGCCAGCTCACCAATCGGGGGGCCCGCAGATACGCAGTATTTT. Full variable domain (rest looked up from reference TRBV18 and TRBJ2-3): NAGVMQNPRHLVRRRGQEARLRCSPMKGHSHVYWYRQLPEEGLKFMVYLQKENIIDESGMPKERFSAEFPKEGPSILRIQQVVRGDSAAYFCASSPIGGPADTQYFGPGTRLTVL.

The rearrangement joins TRBV7-2 to TRBJ1-1; D is perhaps TRBD1 (6 bases). CDR3 length: 15 amino acids. Per germline, CDR1 SGHTA and CDR2 FQGNSA. Trimming removed 4 bases from V and 4 bases from J, with 16 bases in between. The CDR3 DNA is TGTGCCAGCAGCTCTTTTCAGGGAGGGGGCACTGAAGCTTTCTTT. This translates into CASSSFQGGGTEAFF.

The chain carries TRBV7-2 and TRBJ1-4, with 7 bases that match TRBD1. There are 14 residues in the CDR3. The germline V gene encodes CDR1 SGHTA and CDR2 FQGNSA. Trimming cost V 5 bases and J 6 bases; bases outside gene matches: 6. Written as DNA, the CDR3 is TGTGCCAGCAGCAAACAGGGGAGTCATGAAAAACTGTTTTTT. Residues: CASSKQGSHEKLFF.

The chain combines TRBV18 with TRBJ2-7; D possibly corresponds to TRBD2 (5 bases). Germline V CDR1 and CDR2: KGHSH, LQKENI. V was pared by 4 bases and J by 1 base, with 17 bases between. The CDR3 covers 16 residues. The CDR3 sequence: CASSLEQRAPSYEQYF. DNA of the CDR3: TGTGCCAGCTCACTCGAACAGAGGGCTCCTTCCTACGAGCAGTACTTC.

The chain carries TRBV7-2 and TRBJ2-3; TRBD2 agrees at 8 bases. Germline trimming cut 1 base from V and 4 bases from J; bases unmatched to any gene: 7. This CDR3 spans 16 amino acids. Germline-derived CDR1 and CDR2 are SGHTA and FQGNSA. CDR3 in amino acids: CASSLESGRSSDTQYF. As DNA, the CDR3 is TGTGCCAGCAGCTTAGAAAGCGGGAGATCGTCAGATACGCAGTATTTT.

Note on this clone: The junction does not match germline at one end; this may be a read error. The rearrangement uses TRBV7-7 and TRBJ2-5; TRBD1 matches 9 bases. This CDR3 contains 15 residues. Germline lookup yields CDR1 SSHAT and CDR2 FNYEAQ (reference sequence). Here the CDR3 reads CASSLEWTGEKTQYF. CDR3 nucleotides: TGTGCTAGCAGCTTAGAATGGACAGGGGAAAAGACCCAGTACTTC.

The chain employs TRBV7-6 and TRBJ2-5; D may be TRBD2 (5 bases). This CDR3 region has 13 residues. Trimming left V 1 base short and J 11 bases short, with 14 bases between. Germline V gene data show CDR1 as SGHVS and CDR2 as FNYEAQ. CDR3 sequence (DNA): TGTGCCAGCAGCTTAGGCCAGGCTGGGGAGCAGTACTTC. Translated, it gives CASSLGQAGEQYF.

J is TRBJ2-5 and V is TRBV9, with D possibly TRBD1 on 6 matching bases. With 0 bases removed from V and 4 bases from J, the gap between germline ends came to 16 bases. This CDR3 region has 16 residues. Germline V CDR1 and CDR2: SGDLS, YYNGEE. CDR3 DNA sequence: TGTGCCAGCAGCGTAGAGGACAGTTTTTGGGGAGAGACCCAGTACTTC. Its translation: CASSVEDSFWGETQYF.

The J gene is TRBJ1-2, the V gene TRBV10-3; D not certain. V lost 0 bases to trimming and J lost 4 bases, with 6 bases between them. CDR1 ENHRY and CDR2 SYGVKD come from the germline V gene. This CDR3 contains 13 residues. DNA of the CDR3: TGTGCCATCAGTGAGTCGGCCTCCTATGGCTACACCTTC. Amino acid sequence: CAISESASYGYTF.

CDR3 nucleotides: TGCAGCGTTGGGACTAGCGTTGTAGATACGCAGTATTTT. Translated: CSVGTSVVDTQYF. The chain employs TRBV29-1 and TRBJ2-3; 9 bases fit TRBD2. The CDR3 length is 13 residues. Germline assignment: CDR1 SQVTM and CDR2 ANQGSEA. Losses at the gene ends were 4 bases for V and 5 bases for J; bases not matched to a gene: 4.

Details on this clone: This same CDR3 is encoded by further DNA sequences in the sample. V usage is TRBV7-2 and J usage is TRBJ1-5; D is possibly TRBD1 (5 bases). The germline gives CDR1 SGHTA, CDR2 FQGNSA. The length of the CDR3 is 13 residues. Trimming removed 0 bases from V and 5 bases from J, with 5 bases in between. The CDR3, as DNA: TGTGCCAGCAGCTTAGCAGGGGATCAGCCCCAGCATTTT. Translation: CASSLAGDQPQHF. Full variable domain (remainder filled in from reference TRBV7-2 and TRBJ1-5): GAGVSQSPSNKVTEKGKDVELRCDPISGHTALYWYRQSLGQGLEFLIYFQGNSAPDKSGLPSDRFSAERTGGSVSTLTIQRTQQEDSAVYLCASSLAGDQPQHFGDGTRLSIL.

The chain joins TRBV9 to TRBJ2-1, with 7 bases lining up with TRBD1. This CDR3 has 14 residues. Trimming at V came to 1 base and at J to 7 bases, leaving 5 bases not matched to a gene. Germline V CDR1 and CDR2: SGDLS, YYNGEE. The CDR3 region has the DNA TGTGCCAGCAGCGTACTCGGACAGGCGAATGAGCAGTTCTTC. Encoded protein: CASSVLGQANEQFF.

The chain recombines TRBV2 with TRBJ2-4, with 15 bases fitting TRBD2. V gave up 8 bases and J gave up 6 bases; unmatched junction bases: 5. Looked up from germline, CDR1 is SNHLY and CDR2 is FYNNEI. This CDR3 is built from 15 residues. CDR3 loop: CASGLAGGPGNIQYF. DNA for the CDR3: TGTGCCAGCGGACTAGCGGGGGGGCCGGGAAACATTCAGTACTTC. Combining the CDR3 with reference TRBV2 and TRBJ2-4 gives the whole variable domain EPEVTQTPSHQVTQMGQEVILRCVPISNHLYFYWYRQILGQKVEFLVSFYNNEISEKSEIFDDQFSVERPDGSNFTLKIRSTKLEDSAMYFCASGLAGGPGNIQYFGAGTRLSVL.

The chain links TRBV7-2 to TRBJ2-5, with D perhaps TRBD2 (6 bases). There are 16 residues in the CDR3. The germline V gene has CDR1 SGHTA and CDR2 FQGNSA. V lost 3 bases to trimming and J lost 1 base, with 15 bases between them. CDR3 nucleotide sequence: TGTGCCAGCAGCTTTTTCGGGGGTTCGGTCCAAGAGACCCAGTACTTC. Amino acid sequence: CASSFFGGSVQETQYF.

This clone was detected once. The chain is built from TRBV11-3 and TRBJ2-3; TRBD2 matches at 8 bases. This CDR3 is 16 amino acids long. The germline gives CDR1 SGHNT, CDR2 YENEEA. The junction had 10 bases not matched to a gene; V was cut back by 4 bases and J by 4 bases. CDR3 region: CASSSAGLGHSDTQYF. The DNA of the CDR3 is TGTGCCAGCAGCTCCGCGGGACTAGGGCATTCAGATACGCAGTATTTT.

This clone was detected once. The V call is TRBV10-3, the J call TRBJ1-4, with a weak D call TRBD1 (5 bases). Germline values: CDR1 ENHRY, CDR2 SYGVKD. Trimming took off 3 bases at V and 7 bases at J, with 12 bases between the two ends. CDR3 length: 14 amino acids. The CDR3 DNA reads TGTGCCATCAGTGAAGGGAAAAGGGGTGAAAAACTGTTTTTT. Translation gives CAISEGKRGEKLFF.

V gene TRBV21-1 combines with J gene TRBJ1-5; TRBD1 is the table's D call, not checked against the DNA. TRBV21-1 is flagged as a pseudogene. CDR3 length: 17 residues. Here the CDR3 reads CASSKRLDREENQPQHF. CDR3 bases: TGTGCCAGCAGCAAAAGGCTGGACAGGGAGGAAAATCAGCCCCAGCATTTT.

This clone was seen a few times. The chain has TRBV10-3 and TRBJ2-1; tentatively, D is TRBD2 (6 bases). Looked up from germline, CDR1 is ENHRY and CDR2 is SYGVKD. The V gene lost 5 bases and the J gene lost 2 bases, with 10 bases spanning the gap. The CDR3 is 14 residues long. The CDR3 spells CAISSPSAYNEQFF. CDR3 nucleotide sequence: TGTGCCATCAGTTCGCCTAGCGCCTACAATGAGCAGTTCTTC.

This chain connects TRBV7-2 to TRBJ2-7, with a weak D call TRBD2 (7 bases). Germline lookup yields CDR1 SGHTA and CDR2 FQGNSA. The V and J ends lost 7 bases and 7 bases respectively, with 20 bases between them. This CDR3 region has 14 residues. CDR3 sequence: CASTIRGGTREQYF. CDR3 bases: TGTGCCAGCACCATTCGCGGGGGCACCAGGGAGCAGTACTTC.

J is TRBJ1-1 and V is TRBV10-3; D not resolved. V lost 2 bases and J lost 3, with 7 bases in between. The CDR3 is 13 residues long. The germline CDR1 and CDR2 sequences are ENHRY and SYGVKD. In nucleotides, the CDR3 is TGTGCCATCAGTGAGGCGGGTGACACTGAAGCTTTCTTT. Its protein is CAISEAGDTEAFF.